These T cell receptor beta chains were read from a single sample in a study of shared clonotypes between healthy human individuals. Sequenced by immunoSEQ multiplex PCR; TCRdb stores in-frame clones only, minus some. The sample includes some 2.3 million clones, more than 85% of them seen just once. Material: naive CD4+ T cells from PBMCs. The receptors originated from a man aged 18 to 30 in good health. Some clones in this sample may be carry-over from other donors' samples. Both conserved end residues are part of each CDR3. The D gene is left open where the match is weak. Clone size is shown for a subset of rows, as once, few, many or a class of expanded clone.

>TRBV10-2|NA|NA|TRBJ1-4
CASTRTAAQATNEKLFF
TGCGCCAGCACCAGGACAGCCGCACAAGCAACTAATGAAAAACTGTTTTTT
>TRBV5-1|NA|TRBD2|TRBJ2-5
CASSLLPATSGRLKETQYF
TGCGCCAGCAGCTTGTTGCCCGCGACTAGCGGGAGACTTAAAGAGACCCAGTACTTC
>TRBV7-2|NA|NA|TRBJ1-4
CASSLEWGRNEKLFF
TGTGCCAGCAGCTTAGAATGGGGAAGGAATGAAAAACTGTTTTTT
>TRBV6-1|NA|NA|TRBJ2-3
CASSREDTQYF
TGTGCCAGCAGCAGGGAAGATACGCAGTATTTT
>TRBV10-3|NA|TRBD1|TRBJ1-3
CAISTGVGNTIYF
TGTGCCATCAGCACAGGGGTTGGAAACACCATATATTTT
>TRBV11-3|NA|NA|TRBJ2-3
CASSLDRLTDTQYF
TGTGCCAGCAGCTTAGATCGACTCACAGATACGCAGTATTTT
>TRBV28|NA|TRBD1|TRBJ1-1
CASSPTGGIEAFF
TGTGCCAGCAGTCCGACAGGGGGCATTGAAGCTTTCTTT
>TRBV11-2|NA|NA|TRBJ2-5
CASSLAPLAAEETQYF
TGTGCCAGCAGCTTAGCCCCACTAGCTGCTGAAGAGACCCAGTACTTC
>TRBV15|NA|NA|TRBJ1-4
CATSREGGAGEKLFF
TGTGCCACCAGCAGAGAAGGGGGGGCTGGTGAAAAACTGTTTTTT
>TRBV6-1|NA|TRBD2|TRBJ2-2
CASSATSGGAMNTGELFF
TGTGCCAGCAGTGCCACTAGCGGGGGGGCGATGAACACCGGGGAGCTGTTTTTT
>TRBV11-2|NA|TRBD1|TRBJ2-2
CASSTWTGDSSGELFF
TGTGCCAGCAGCACTTGGACAGGGGACTCAAGCGGGGAGCTGTTTTTT
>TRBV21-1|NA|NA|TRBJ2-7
CASSKVRGVLVYEQYF
TGTGCCAGCAGCAAAGTGAGGGGAGTCTTGGTCTACGAGCAGTACTTC
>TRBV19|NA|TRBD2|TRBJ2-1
CASNSGSYNEQFF
TGTGCCAGTAATAGCGGGAGCTACAATGAGCAGTTCTTC
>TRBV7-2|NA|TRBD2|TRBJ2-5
CASSLSSASGLETQYF
TGTGCCAGCAGCCTAAGCTCGGCTAGCGGGTTGGAGACCCAGTACTTC
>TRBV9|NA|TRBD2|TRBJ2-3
CASSASGSWDTQYF
TGTGCCAGCAGCGCCAGCGGGAGTTGGGATACGCAGTATTTT
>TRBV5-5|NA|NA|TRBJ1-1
CASSLSDFMNTEAFF
TGTGCCAGCAGCTTGTCGGACTTCATGAACACTGAAGCTTTCTTT
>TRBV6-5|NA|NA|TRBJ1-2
CASRLQGTGYTF
TGTGCCAGCAGACTCCAGGGAACTGGCTACACCTTC
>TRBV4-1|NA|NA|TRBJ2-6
CASSQTFSGANVLTF
TGCGCCAGCAGCCAGACCTTCTCTGGGGCCAACGTCCTGACTTTC
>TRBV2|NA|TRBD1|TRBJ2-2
CASRDRGSAGELFF
TGTGCCAGCAGGGACAGGGGGTCCGCCGGGGAGCTGTTTTTT
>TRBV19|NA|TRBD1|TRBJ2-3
CASSISLFWDRDTDTQYF
TGTGCCAGTAGTATATCCCTTTTCTGGGACAGGGACACAGATACGCAGTATTTT
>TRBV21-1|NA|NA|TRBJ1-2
CASSKGGSLNYGYTF
TGTGCCAGCAGCAAGGGAGGGAGCCTAAACTATGGCTACACCTTC
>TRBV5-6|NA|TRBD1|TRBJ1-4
CASSFLTGGSHEKLFF
TGTGCCAGCAGCTTCTTGACAGGGGGCTCACACGAAAAACTGTTTTTT
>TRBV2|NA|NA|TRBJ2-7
CASTNLGTYEQYF
TGTGCCAGCACTAATCTTGGGACCTACGAGCAGTACTTC
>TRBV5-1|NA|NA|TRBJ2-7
CASSLSHGYRSAYEQYF
TGCGCCAGCAGCTTGAGCCACGGGTATAGGTCTGCCTACGAGCAGTACTTC
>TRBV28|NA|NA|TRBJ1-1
CASTGTWTTEAFF
TGTGCCAGCACAGGGACGTGGACGACTGAAGCTTTCTTT
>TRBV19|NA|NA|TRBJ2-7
CASSIMGGKSYEQYF
TGTGCCAGTAGTATAATGGGGGGTAAGTCCTACGAGCAGTACTTC
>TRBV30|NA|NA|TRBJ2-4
CAWSARSTENIQYF
TGTGCCTGGAGTGCCCGCAGTACCGAAAACATTCAGTACTTC
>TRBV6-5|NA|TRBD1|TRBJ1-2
CASRPPGQGGGYTF
TGTGCCAGCAGACCCCCGGGACAGGGAGGAGGCTACACCTTC
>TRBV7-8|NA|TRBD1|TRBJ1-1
CASSRTIPGQGNTEAFF
TGTGCCAGCAGCCGGACAATACCGGGACAGGGGAACACTGAAGCTTTCTTT
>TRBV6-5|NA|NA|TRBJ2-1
CASSYQRLDYNEQFF
TGTGCCAGCAGTTACCAGAGACTAGACTACAATGAGCAGTTCTTC
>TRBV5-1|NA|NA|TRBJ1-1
CASSPATGRANTEAFF
TGCGCCAGCAGCCCGGCTACCGGCAGGGCGAACACTGAAGCTTTCTTT
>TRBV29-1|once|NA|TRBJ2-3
CSGGTPDTQYF
TGCAGCGGGGGGACTCCAGATACGCAGTATTTT
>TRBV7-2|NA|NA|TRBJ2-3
CASSFRTRTPTDTQYF
TGTGCCAGCAGCTTCAGGACCCGAACTCCCACAGATACGCAGTATTTT
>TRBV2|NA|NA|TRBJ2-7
CASRGSSANYEQYF
TGTGCCAGCAGGGGTAGTAGCGCAAACTACGAGCAGTACTTC
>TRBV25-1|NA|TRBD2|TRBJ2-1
CASGLAGDSSYNEQFF
TGTGCCAGCGGCCTAGCGGGGGATAGCTCCTACAATGAGCAGTTCTTC
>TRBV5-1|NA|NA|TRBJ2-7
CASQDPGAFEQYF
TGCGCCAGCCAAGACCCGGGAGCCTTCGAGCAGTACTTC
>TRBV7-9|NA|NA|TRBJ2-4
CASSEGSGAKNIQYF
TGTGCCAGCAGTGAAGGGTCAGGAGCCAAAAACATTCAGTACTTC
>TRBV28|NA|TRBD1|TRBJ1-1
CASSTGQGAGEAFF
TGTGCCAGCAGTACGGGACAGGGGGCTGGTGAAGCTTTCTTT
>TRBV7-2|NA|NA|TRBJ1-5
CASSFRGNQPQHF
TGTGCCAGCAGCTTTCGGGGAAATCAGCCCCAGCATTTT
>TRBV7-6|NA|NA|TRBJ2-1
CASPSSRDGVNEQFF
TGTGCCAGCCCCTCCTCTCGAGACGGTGTCAATGAGCAGTTCTTC
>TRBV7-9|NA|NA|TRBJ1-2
CASSPRGQGYGYTF
TGTGCCAGCAGCCCTAGGGGTCAGGGATATGGCTACACCTTC
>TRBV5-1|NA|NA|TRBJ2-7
CASSLARQEGEQYF
TGCGCCAGCAGCTTGGCAAGGCAAGAGGGCGAGCAGTACTTC
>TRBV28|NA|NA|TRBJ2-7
CASSLDKSYEQYF
TGTGCCAGCAGTTTGGACAAATCCTACGAGCAGTACTTC
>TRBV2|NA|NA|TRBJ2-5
CASRDTGGGETQYF
TGTGCCAGCAGAGACACAGGGGGAGGGGAGACCCAGTACTTC
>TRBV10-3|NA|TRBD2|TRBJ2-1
CAISSSPSGSFYNEQFF
TGTGCCATCAGTTCCTCGCCAAGCGGGAGTTTCTACAATGAGCAGTTCTTC
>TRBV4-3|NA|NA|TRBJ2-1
CASSRQSSSGEQFF
TGCGCCAGCAGCCGACAGTCTAGCTCGGGGGAGCAGTTCTTC
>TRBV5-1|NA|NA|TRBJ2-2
CASRGGVRNTGELFF
TGCGCCAGCAGAGGGGGAGTGCGTAACACCGGGGAGCTGTTTTTT
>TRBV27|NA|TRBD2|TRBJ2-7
CASSFLAGSFSPYEQYF
TGTGCCAGCAGTTTCCTAGCGGGATCCTTTTCCCCCTACGAGCAGTACTTC
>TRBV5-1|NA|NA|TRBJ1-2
CASSLAPGDYGYTF
TGCGCCAGCAGCTTGGCACCAGGGGACTATGGCTACACCTTC